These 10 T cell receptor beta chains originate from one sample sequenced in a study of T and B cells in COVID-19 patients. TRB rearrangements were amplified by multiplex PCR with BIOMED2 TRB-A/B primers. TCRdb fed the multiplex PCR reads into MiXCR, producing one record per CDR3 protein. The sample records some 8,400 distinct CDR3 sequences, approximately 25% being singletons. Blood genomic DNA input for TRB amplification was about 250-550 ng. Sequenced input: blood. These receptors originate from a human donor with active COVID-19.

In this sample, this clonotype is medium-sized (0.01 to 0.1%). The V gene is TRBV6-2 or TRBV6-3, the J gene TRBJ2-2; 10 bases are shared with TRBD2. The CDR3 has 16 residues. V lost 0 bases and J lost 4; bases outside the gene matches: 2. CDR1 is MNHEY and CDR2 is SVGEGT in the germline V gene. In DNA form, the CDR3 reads TGTGCCAGCAGTTACTCGAGCGGGAGGGCCACCGGGGAGCTGTTTTTT. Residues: CASSYSSGRATGELFF.

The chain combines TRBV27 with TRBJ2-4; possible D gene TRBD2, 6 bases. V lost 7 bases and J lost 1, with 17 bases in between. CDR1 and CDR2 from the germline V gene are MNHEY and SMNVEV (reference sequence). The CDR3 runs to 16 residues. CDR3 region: CASKLFAGGAKNIQYF. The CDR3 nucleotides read TGTGCCAGCAAACTCTTCGCCGGGGGTGCCAAAAACATTCAGTACTTC.

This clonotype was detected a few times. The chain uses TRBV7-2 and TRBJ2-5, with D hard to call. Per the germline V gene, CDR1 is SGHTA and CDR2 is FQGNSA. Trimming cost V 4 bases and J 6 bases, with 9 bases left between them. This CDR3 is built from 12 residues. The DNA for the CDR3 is TGTGCCAGCAGCTCACTGATCCAGACCCAGTACTTC. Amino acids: CASSSLIQTQYF.

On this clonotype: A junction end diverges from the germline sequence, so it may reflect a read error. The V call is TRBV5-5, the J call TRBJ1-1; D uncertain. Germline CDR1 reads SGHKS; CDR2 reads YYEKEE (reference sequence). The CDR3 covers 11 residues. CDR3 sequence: CASSLGTEAFF. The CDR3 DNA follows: TGCGCCAGCAGCCTCGGCACTGAAGCTTTCTTT.

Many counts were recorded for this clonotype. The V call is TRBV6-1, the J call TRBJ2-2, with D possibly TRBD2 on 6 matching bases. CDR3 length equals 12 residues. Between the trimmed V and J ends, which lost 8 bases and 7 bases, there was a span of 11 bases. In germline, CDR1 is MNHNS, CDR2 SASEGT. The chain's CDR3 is CASGRRGGELFF. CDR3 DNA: TGTGCCAGCGGAAGGAGGGGCGGGGAGCTGTTTTTT.

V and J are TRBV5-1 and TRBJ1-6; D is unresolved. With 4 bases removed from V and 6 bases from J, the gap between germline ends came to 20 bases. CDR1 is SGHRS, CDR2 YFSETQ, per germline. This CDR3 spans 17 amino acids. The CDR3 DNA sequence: TGCGCCAGCAGCCTCAACAGATCACTAGGACTTAATTCACCCCTCCACTTT. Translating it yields CASSLNRSLGLNSPLHF.

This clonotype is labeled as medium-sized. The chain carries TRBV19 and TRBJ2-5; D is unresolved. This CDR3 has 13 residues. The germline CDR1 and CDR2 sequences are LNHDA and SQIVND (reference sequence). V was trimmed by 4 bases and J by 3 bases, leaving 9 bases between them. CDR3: CASSTQKKETQYF. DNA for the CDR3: TGTGCCAGTAGTACGCAGAAGAAAGAGACCCAGTACTTC.

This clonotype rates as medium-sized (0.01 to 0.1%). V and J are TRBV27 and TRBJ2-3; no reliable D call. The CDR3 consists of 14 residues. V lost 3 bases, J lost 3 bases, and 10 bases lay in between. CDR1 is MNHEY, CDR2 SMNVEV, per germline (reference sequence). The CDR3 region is CASSFRHPTDTQYF. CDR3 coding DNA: TGTGCCAGCAGTTTTCGACACCCGACAGATACGCAGTATTTT.

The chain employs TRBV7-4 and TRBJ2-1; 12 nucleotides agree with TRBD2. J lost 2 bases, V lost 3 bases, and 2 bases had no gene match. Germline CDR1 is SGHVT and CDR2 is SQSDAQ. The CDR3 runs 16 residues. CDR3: CASSFWTSGTYNEQFF. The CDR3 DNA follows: TGTGCCAGCAGCTTTTGGACTAGCGGGACCTACAATGAGCAGTTCTTC.

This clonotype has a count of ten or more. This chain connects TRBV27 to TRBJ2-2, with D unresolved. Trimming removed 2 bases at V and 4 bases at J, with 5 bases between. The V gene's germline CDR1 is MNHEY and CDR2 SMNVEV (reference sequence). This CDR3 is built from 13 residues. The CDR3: CASSLKVTGELFF. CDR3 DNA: TGTGCCAGCAGTTTAAAGGTCACCGGGGAGCTGTTTTTT.